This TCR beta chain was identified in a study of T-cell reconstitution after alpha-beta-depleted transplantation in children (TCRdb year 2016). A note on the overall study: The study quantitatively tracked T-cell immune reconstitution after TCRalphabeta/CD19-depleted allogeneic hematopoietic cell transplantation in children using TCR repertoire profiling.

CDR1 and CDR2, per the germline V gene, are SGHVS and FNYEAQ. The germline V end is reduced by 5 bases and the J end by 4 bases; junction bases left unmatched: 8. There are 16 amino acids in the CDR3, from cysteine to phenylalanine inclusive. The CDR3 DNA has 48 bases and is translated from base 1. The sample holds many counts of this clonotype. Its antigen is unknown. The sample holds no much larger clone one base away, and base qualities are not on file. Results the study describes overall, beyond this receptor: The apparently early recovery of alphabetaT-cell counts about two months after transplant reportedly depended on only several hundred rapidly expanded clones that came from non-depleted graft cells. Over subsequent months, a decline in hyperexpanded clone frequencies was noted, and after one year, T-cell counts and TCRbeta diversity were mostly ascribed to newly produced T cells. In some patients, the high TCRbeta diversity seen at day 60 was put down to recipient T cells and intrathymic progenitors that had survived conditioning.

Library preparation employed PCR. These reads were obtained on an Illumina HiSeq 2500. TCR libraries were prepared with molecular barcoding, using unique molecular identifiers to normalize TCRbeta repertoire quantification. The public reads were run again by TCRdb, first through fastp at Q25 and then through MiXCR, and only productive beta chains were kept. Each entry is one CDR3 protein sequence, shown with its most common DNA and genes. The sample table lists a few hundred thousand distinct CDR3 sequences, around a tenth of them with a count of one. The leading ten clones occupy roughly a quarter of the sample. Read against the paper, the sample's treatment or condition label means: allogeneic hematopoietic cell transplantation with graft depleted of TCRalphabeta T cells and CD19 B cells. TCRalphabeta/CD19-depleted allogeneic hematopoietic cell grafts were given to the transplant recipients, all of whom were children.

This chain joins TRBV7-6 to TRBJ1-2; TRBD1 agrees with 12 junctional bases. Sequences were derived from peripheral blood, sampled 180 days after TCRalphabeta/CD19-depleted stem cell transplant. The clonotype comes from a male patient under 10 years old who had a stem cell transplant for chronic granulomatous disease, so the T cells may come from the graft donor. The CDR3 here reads CASSRRPGQGAYGYTF. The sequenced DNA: TGTGCCAGCAGCCGGCGGCCGGGACAGGGGGCCTATGGCTACACCTTC.